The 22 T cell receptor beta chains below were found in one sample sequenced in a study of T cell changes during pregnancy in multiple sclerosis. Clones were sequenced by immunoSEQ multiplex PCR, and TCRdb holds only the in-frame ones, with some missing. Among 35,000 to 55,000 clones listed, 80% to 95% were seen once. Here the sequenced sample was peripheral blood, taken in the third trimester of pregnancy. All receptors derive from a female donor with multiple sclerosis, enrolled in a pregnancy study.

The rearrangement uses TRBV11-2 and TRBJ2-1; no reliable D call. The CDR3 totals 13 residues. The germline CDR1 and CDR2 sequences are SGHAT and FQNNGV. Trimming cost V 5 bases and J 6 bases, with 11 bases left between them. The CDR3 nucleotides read TGTGCCAGCAGCCCTGAGAGGATCAATGAGCAGTTCTTC. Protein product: CASSPERINEQFF.

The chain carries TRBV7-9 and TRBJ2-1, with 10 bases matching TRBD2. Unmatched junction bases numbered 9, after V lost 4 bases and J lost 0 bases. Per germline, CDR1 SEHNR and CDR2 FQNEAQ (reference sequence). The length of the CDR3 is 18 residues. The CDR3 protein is CASSSPWPSGSSYNEQFF. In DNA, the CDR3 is TGTGCCAGCAGCTCACCGTGGCCTAGCGGGAGCTCCTACAATGAGCAGTTCTTC.

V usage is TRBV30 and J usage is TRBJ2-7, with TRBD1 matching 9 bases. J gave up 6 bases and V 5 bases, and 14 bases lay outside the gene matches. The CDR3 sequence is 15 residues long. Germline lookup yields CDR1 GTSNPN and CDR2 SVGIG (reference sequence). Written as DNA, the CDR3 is TGTGCCTGGGGCCTTAACAGGGGGCGCATAGGCGAGCAGTACTTC. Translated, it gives CAWGLNRGRIGEQYF.

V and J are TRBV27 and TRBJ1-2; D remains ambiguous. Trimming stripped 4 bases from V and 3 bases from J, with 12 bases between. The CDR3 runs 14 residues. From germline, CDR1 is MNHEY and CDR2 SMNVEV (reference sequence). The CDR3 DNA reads TGTGCCAGCAGTTCAGAGGGAGGTGACTATGGCTACACCTTC. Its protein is CASSSEGGDYGYTF.

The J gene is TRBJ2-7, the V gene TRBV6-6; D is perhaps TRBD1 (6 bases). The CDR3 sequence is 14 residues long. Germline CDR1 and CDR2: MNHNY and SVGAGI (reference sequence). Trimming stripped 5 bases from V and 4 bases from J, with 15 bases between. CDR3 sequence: CASSPDLQGYEQYF. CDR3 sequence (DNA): TGTGCCAGCAGTCCAGATCTCCAGGGGTACGAGCAGTACTTC.

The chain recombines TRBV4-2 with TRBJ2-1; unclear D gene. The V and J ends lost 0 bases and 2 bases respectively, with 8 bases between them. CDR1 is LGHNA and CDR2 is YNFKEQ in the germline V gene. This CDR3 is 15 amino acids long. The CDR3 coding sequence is TGTGCCAGCAGCCAAGACCCGCGGACCTACAATGAGCAGTTCTTC. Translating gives CASSQDPRTYNEQFF.

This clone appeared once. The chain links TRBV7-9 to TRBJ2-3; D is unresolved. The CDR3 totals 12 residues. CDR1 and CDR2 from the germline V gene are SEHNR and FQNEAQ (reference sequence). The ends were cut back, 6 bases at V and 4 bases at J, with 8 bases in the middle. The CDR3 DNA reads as TGTGCCAGCAGTTTCGGGTCAGATACGCAGTATTTT. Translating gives CASSFGSDTQYF.

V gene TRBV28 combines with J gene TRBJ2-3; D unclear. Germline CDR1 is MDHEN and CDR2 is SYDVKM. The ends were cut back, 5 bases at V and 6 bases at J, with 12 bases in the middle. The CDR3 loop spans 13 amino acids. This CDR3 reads CASSTEPRDTQYF. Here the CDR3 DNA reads TGTGCCAGCAGTACCGAGCCGAGGGATACGCAGTATTTT.

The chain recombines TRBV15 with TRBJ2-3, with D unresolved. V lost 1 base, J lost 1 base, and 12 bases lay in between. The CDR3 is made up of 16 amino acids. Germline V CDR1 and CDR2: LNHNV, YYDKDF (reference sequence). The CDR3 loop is CATSRAPTLGTDTQYF. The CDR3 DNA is TGTGCCACCAGCAGAGCGCCGACACTCGGCACAGATACGCAGTATTTT.

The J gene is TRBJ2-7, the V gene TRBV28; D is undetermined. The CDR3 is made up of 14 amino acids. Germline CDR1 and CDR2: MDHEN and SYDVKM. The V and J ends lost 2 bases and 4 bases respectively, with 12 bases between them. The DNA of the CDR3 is TGTGCCAGCAGTTTAGAACATGCATGGTACGAGCAGTACTTC. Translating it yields CASSLEHAWYEQYF.

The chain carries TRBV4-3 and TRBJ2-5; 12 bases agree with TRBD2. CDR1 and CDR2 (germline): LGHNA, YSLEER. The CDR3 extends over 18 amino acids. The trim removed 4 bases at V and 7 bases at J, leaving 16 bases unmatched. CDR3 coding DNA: TGCGCCAGCAGCCTACGGAAGACTAGCGGGAGCGGTAGCGGGACCCAGTACTTC. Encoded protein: CASSLRKTSGSGSGTQYF.

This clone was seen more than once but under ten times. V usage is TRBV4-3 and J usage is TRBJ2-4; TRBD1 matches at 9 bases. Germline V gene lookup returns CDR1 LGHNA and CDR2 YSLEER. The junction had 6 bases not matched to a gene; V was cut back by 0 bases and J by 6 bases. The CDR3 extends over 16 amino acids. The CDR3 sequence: CASSQDPGQGSNIQYF. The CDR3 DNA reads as TGCGCCAGCAGCCAAGATCCAGGACAGGGGTCAAACATTCAGTACTTC.

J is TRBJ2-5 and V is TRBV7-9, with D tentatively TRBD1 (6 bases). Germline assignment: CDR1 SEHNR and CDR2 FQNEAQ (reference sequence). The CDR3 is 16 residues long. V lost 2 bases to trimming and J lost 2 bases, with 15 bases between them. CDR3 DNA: TGTGCCAGCAGCTTACCAGGCAGAGGGGGTCAAGAGACCCAGTACTTC. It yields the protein CASSLPGRGGQETQYF.

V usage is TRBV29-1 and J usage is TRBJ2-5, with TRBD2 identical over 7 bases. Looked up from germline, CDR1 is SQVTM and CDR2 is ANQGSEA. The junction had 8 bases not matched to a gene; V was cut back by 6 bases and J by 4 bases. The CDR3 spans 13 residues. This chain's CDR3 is CSVGLRRRETQYF. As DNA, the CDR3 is TGCAGCGTGGGACTACGGCGGCGAGAGACCCAGTACTTC.

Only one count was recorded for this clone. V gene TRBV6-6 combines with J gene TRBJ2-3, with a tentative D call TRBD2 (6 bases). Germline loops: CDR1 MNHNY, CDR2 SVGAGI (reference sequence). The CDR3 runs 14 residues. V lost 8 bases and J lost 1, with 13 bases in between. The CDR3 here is CASRLGSGTDTQYF. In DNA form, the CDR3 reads TGTGCCAGCCGACTAGGGTCGGGCACAGATACGCAGTATTTT.

The CDR3 nucleotides read TGTGCCAGCAGTCCCGGGACAGGGATAGGGACCCAGTACTTC. Protein product: CASSPGTGIGTQYF. The rearrangement joins TRBV28 to TRBJ2-5; 9 nucleotides agree with TRBD1. In germline, CDR1 is MDHEN, CDR2 SYDVKM. With V trimmed by 5 bases and J by 7 bases, 8 bases remained unmatched. The CDR3 covers 14 residues.

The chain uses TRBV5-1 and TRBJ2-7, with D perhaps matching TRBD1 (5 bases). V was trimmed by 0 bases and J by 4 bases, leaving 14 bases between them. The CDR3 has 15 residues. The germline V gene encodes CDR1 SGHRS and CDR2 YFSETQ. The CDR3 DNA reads TGCGCCAGCAGCTTGGTACCAGGGATGCATTACGAGCAGTACTTC. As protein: CASSLVPGMHYEQYF.

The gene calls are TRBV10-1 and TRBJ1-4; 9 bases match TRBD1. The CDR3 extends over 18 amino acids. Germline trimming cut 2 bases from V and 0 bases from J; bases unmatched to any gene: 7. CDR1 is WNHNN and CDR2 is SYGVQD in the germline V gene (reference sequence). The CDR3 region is CASSEPGQGRSTNEKLFF. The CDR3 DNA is TGCGCCAGCAGTGAGCCGGGACAGGGAAGATCAACTAATGAAAAACTGTTTTTT.

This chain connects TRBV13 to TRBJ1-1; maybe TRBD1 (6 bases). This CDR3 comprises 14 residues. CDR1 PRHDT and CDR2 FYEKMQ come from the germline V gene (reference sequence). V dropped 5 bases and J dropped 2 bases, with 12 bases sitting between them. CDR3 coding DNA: TGTGCCAGCAGCGGATACAGGGAAAACACTGAAGCTTTCTTT. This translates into CASSGYRENTEAFF.

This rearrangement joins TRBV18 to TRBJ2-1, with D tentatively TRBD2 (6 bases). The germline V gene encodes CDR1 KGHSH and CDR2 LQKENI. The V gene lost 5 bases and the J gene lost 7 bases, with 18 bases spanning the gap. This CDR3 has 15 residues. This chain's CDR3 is CASSTRGLAENEQFF. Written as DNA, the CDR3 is TGTGCCAGCTCAACCCGAGGGTTAGCGGAGAATGAGCAGTTCTTC.

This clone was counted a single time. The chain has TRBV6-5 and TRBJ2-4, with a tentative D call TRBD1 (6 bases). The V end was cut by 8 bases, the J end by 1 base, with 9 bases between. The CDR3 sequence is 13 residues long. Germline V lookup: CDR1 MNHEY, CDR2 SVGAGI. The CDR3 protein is CASSRGAKNIQYF. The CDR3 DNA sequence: TGTGCCAGCTCAAGGGGGGCCAAAAACATTCAGTACTTC.

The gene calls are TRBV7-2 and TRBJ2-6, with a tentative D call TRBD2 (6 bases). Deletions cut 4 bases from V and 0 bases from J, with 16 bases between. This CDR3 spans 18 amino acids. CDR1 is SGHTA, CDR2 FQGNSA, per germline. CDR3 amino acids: CASSSLAGRTSGANVLTF. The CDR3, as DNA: TGTGCCAGCAGCTCCTTGGCGGGGAGGACCTCTGGGGCCAACGTCCTGACTTTC.